This T cell receptor (beta chain) appears in the sequencing data of a study of blood T cell repertoires in COVID-19 (dated by TCRdb to about 2020). Describing the broader study: Samples covering the acute and convalescent phases of COVID-19 were provided by collaborators in the United States, Italy and Spain. The prospective study material was composed of cDNA or gDNA derived from T cells, B-cell-depleted T cells, or PBMCs. Subjects who had been exposed to COVID-19, were actively infected with it, or had recovered from it provided the deeply sampled blood TCRbeta repertoires that made up the dataset. The repertoires were released in a freely available public database meant as a resource for research on the immune response to SARS-CoV-2. Samples came from the ongoing ImmuneRACE study (first 160 participants) plus 1,254 subjects from 6 global collaborators. Sample metadata almost always included a de-identified subject ID, COVID-19 status, age in years and sex. Where available, HLA class I and class II types were taken from metadata supplied by the sample provider and were not determined by assay-based typing. Here is what the overall study found, with its caveats: The quantity of clinical and demographic metadata differed by source and by participant and was supplied without curation.

Each collaborating institution followed its own protocols to collect whole blood in K2EDTA tubes. Collaborator samples were shipped for TCRbeta analysis as frozen whole blood, isolated PBMCs, or DNA extracted from either sample type. The immunoSEQ Assay, a bias-controlled multiplex PCR, was used to amplify TCRbeta CDR3 regions from genomic DNA. In the original analysis: Nucleated cell counts per sample were estimated from amplification of reference gene primers within the assay. Sequence reads were collapsed and filtered to measure the absolute abundance of every unique TCRbeta CDR3 rearrangement. Productive Simpson clonality was computed per sample as the square root of Simpson's diversity index over productive rearrangements. What TCRdb holds here is the immuneACCESS table cut down to in-frame rearrangements. Part of the clones is not present; checked against another copy, under half of the missing clones reflect an unresolved V gene, and the others are unexplained. That table gives V, J and clone size, and the DNA gave D and trimming. Present in this sample are fewer than 110,000 clones, 84% of which were seen just once. The ten top clones hold around 4.4% of the sample.

Measured from the cysteine to the phenylalanine, the CDR3 is 11 residues long. Here the CDR3 DNA is all that survives: 33 bases in frame from base 1. The germline V gene encodes CDR1 DFQATT and CDR2 SNEGSKA (reference sequence). The junction carries 12 bases between V and J, which are trimmed by 5 bases and 8 bases respectively. This clone was seen just once. Its antigen is unknown. Base qualities are not provided; no much larger clone lies one nucleotide away. Sequences were obtained from peripheral blood. The chain was built from TRBV20-1 and TRBJ1-2; the D gene is perhaps TRBD1, from 6 matching bases. The source of this sequence is a human donor in a cohort sampled during active COVID-19. The DNA is as follows: TGCAGTGCTCCGAGGGGGGGAGGCTACACCTTC. Its protein product is CSAPRGGGYTF.